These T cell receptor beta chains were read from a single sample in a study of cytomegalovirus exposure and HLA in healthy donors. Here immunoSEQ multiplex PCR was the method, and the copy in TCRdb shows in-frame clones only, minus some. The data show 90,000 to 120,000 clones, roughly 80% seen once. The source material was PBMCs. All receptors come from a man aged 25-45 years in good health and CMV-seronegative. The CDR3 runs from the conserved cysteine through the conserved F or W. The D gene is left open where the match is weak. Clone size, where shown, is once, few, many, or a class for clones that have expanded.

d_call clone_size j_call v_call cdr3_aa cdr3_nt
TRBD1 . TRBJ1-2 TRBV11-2 CASSLGQGQYGYTF TGTGCCAGCAGCTTGGGACAGGGTCAATATGGCTACACCTTC
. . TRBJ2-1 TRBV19 CASSIDPGLQGQFF TGTGCCAGTAGTATAGACCCGGGACTCCAGGGGCAGTTCTTC
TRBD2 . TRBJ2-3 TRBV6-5 CASSRLAGGSDTQYF TGTGCCAGCAGCCGCCTAGCGGGGGGGTCAGATACGCAGTATTTT
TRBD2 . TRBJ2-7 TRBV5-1 CASSAVGGYEQYF TGCGCCAGCAGCGCTGTCGGGGGGTACGAGCAGTACTTC
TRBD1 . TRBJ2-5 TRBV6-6 CASSAGGFTSETQYF TGTGCCAGCAGCGCAGGGGGATTTACATCGGAGACCCAGTACTTC
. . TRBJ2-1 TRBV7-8 CASGARGQFF TGTGCCAGCGGCGCCCGAGGGCAGTTCTTC
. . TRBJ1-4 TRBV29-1 CSALTDLSANEKLFF TGCAGCGCCCTGACGGACTTATCGGCTAATGAAAAACTGTTTTTT
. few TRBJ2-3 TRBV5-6 CASSLRAAGGAGDTQYF TGTGCCAGCAGCTTGCGGGCCGCTGGCGGGGCTGGGGATACGCAGTATTTT
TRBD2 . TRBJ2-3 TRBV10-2 CASSGTSGTTDTQYF TGCGCCAGCAGTGGTACTAGCGGGACCACAGATACGCAGTATTTT
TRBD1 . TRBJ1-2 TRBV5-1 CASSPSGGYGYTF TGCGCCAGCAGCCCATCAGGGGGCTATGGCTACACCTTC
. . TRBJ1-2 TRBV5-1 CASSSLGDYGYTF TGCGCCAGCAGCTCCCTAGGAGACTATGGCTACACCTTC
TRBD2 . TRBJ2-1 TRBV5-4 CASRASGRDEQFF TGTGCCAGCAGGGCTAGCGGGAGGGATGAGCAGTTCTTC
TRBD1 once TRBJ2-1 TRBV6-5 CASSYSTGTAYNEQFF TGTGCCAGCAGTTACTCGACAGGGACCGCCTACAATGAGCAGTTCTTC
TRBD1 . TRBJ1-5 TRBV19 CASSDRDNQPQHF TGTGCCAGTTCTGACAGGGATAATCAGCCCCAGCATTTT
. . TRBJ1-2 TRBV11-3 CASSFRPGGGLSSYTF TGTGCCAGCAGCTTCCGGCCGGGGGGAGGTCTTTCGAGCTACACCTTC
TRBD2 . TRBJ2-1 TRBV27 CASGRENNEQFF TGTGCCAGCGGGAGGGAGAACAATGAGCAGTTCTTC
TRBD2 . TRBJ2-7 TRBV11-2 CASSLVPGGVYEQYF TGTGCCAGCAGCTTAGTTCCGGGAGGAGTCTACGAGCAGTACTTC
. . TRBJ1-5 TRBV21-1 CASSKVAKNSNQPQHF TGTGCCAGCAGCAAAGTGGCCAAGAATAGCAATCAGCCCCAGCATTTT
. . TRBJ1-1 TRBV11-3 CASSLSPNTEAFF TGTGCCAGCAGCTTAAGCCCGAACACTGAAGCTTTCTTT
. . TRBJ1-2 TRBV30 CAWSVRGFDGYTF TGTGCCTGGAGTGTGCGGGGGTTTGACGGCTACACCTTC
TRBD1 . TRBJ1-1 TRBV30 CAWRRGGRNTEAFF TGTGCCTGGAGAAGAGGGGGCCGGAACACTGAAGCTTTCTTT
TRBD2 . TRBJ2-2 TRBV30 CAWRKLAGNTGELFF TGTGCCTGGAGGAAACTAGCGGGAAACACCGGGGAGCTGTTTTTT
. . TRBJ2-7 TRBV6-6 CASSYEEPNEQYF TGTGCCAGCAGTTACGAGGAGCCTAACGAGCAGTACTTC
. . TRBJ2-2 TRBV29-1 CSVFLDYATGELFF TGCAGCGTTTTTCTGGACTATGCCACCGGGGAGCTGTTTTTT
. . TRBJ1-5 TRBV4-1 CASSQVISGQWQPQHF TGCGCCAGCAGCCAAGTCATCTCAGGGCAGTGGCAGCCCCAGCATTTT
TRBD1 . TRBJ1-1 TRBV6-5 CASSYVRGTNTEAFF TGTGCCAGCAGTTACGTCAGGGGGACGAACACTGAAGCTTTCTTT
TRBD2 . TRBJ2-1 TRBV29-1 CSVESLAAEQFF TGCAGCGTTGAGTCGCTAGCGGCTGAGCAGTTCTTC
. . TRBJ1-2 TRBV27 CASSFGQPYGYTF TGTGCCAGCAGTTTCGGACAGCCCTATGGCTACACCTTC
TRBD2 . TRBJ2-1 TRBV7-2 CASSLVASGVSEQFF TGTGCCAGCAGCTTAGTAGCTAGCGGGGTGAGTGAGCAGTTCTTC
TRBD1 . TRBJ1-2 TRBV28 CASSRQGVNYGYTF TGTGCCAGCAGCCGACAGGGGGTTAACTATGGCTACACCTTC
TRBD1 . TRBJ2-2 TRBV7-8 CASSFRDSNTGELFF TGTGCCAGCAGCTTCCGGGACAGTAACACCGGGGAGCTGTTTTTT
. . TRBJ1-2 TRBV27 CASSPRGRDYGYTF TGTGCCAGCAGTCCCCGGGGGAGAGACTATGGCTACACCTTC
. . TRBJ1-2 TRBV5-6 CASSRSGNNYGYTF TGTGCCAGCAGCCGATCAGGGAATAACTATGGCTACACCTTC
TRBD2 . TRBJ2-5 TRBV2 CASSISGRAEETQYF TGTGCCAGCAGTATAAGCGGGAGGGCCGAAGAGACCCAGTACTTC
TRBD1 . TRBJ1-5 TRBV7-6 CASRVGGTGGDQPQHF TGTGCCAGCAGAGTCGGCGGGACAGGGGGCGATCAGCCCCAGCATTTT
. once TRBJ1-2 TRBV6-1 CASSESHSNYGYTF TGTGCCAGCAGTGAATCACACAGCAACTATGGCTACACCTTC
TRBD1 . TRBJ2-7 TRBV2 CARDARASRGHYEQYF TGTGCCAGGGATGCGCGCGCGTCCAGGGGGCACTACGAGCAGTACTTC
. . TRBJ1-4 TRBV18 CASSPPGGSEKLFF TGTGCCAGCTCACCACCGGGGGGGAGTGAAAAACTGTTTTTT
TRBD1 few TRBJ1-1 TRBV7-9 CASSLRDRSSEAFF TGTGCCAGCAGCTTACGGGACAGAAGCTCTGAAGCTTTCTTT